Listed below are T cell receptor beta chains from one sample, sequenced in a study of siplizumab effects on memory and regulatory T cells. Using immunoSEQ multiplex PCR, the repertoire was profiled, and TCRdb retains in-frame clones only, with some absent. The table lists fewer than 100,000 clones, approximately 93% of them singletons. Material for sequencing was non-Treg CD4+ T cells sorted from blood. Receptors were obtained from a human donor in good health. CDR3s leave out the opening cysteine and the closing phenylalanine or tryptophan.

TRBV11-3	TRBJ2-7	ASSLPIHRGTEQY
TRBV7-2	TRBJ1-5	ASSLPGLSNQPQH
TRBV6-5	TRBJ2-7	ASKGQGVGEQY
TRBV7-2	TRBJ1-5	ASSKGVNQPQH
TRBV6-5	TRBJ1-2	ASGVSRGSYGYT
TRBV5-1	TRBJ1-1	ASSLLPGRNTEAF
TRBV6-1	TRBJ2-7	ASSEVGPGGKQY
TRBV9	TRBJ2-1	ASSAGQGAGYEQF
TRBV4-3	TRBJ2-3	ASSQDGTRSDTQY
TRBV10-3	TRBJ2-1	AISPTFERLI
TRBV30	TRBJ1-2	AWARGYGYT
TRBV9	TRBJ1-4	ASSDRGGTEKLF
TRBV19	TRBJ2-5	ASSMYRGETQY
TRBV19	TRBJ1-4	ASSLGGARNEKLF
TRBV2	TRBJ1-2	ASSVLQNTAYGYT
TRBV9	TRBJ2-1	ASSVEGGSYSEQF
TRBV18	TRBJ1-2	ASSPGNYGYT
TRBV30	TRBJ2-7	AWSVRFEQY
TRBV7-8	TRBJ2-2	ASSLAGFGGTGELF
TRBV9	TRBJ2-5	ASSVAPSGVQETQY
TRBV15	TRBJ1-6	ATSEQVTGGYPLH
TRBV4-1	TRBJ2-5	ASSQDQGMTQY
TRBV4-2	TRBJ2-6	ASSRGQGRSGANVLT
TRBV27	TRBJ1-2	ASSLKFGETYGYT
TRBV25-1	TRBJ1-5	ASSESSDCDSNQPQH
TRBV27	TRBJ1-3	ASSPSDLRGSGNTIY
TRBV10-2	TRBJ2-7	ASSGDLGQGNFYEQY
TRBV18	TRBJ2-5	ASSLRDSQETQY
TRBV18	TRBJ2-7	ASSPRHASYEQY
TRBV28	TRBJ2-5	ASTEFGQGQETQY
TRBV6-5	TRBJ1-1	ASSYSRRNPRFAF
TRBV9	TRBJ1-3	ASSVEGSSGNTIY
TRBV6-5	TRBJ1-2	ASRTAEGYT
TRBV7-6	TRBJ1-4	ASSFGGINEKLF
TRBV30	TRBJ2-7	AWGPGLSYEQY
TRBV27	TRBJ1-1	ASSPRTGVGLSTEAF
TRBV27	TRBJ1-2	ASSSGTERIYGYT
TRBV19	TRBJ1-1	ASTGGGLAF
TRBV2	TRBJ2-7	ASTITHEQY
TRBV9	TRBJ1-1	ASSDLRGGSAF
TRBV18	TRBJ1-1	ASSPAGNTEAF
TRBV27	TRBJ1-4	ASSDGEPGEKLF
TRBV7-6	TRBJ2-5	ASSLEGPKSETQY
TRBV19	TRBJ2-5	ASSTGTGGLKTQY
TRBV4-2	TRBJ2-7	ASSQNPSGVTYEQY
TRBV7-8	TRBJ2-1	ASSRRSAYNEQF
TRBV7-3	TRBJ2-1	ASSLTSGGEQF
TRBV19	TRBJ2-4	ASNPGEGNIQY
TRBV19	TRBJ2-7	ASSVTGPYEQY
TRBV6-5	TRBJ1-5	ASSSYSLQPQH
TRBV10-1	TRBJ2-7	ASSESGRDYPYEQY
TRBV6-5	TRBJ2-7	ASSRGRRTYEQY
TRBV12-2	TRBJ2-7	ANREGASDEQY
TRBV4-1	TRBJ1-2	ASSQGRGDYGYT